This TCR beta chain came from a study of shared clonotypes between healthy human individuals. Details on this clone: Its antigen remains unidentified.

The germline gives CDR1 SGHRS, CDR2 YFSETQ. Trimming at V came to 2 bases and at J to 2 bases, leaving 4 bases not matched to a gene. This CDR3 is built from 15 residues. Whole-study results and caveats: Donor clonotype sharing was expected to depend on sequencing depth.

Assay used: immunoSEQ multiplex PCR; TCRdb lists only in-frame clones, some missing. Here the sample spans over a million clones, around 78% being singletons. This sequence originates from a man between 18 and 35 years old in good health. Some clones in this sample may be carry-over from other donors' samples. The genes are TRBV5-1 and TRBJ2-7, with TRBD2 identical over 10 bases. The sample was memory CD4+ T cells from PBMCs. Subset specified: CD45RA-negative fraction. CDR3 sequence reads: CASSFTSGTPYEQYF. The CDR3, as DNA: TGCGCCAGCAGCTTTACTAGCGGGACCCCCTACGAGCAGTACTTC. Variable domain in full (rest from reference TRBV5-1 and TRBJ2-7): KAGVTQTPRYLIKTRGQQVTLSCSPISGHRSVSWYQQTPGQGLQFLFEYFSETQRNKGNFPGRFSGRQFSNSRSEMNVSTLELGDSALYLCASSFTSGTPYEQYFGPGTRLTVT.